What follows is one T cell receptor beta chain and its context. The data belong to a study of blood T cell repertoires in COVID-19. Study details: T cells, B-cell-depleted T cells, or PBMCs supplied cDNA or gDNA.

Participants were aged about 18 to 100 years from roughly 26 US areas. The assay was immunoSEQ multiplex PCR, and TCRdb's table has in-frame clones only and misses some. The sample lists more than 400,000 clones, roughly 91% occurring once. Germline trimming cut 6 bases from V and 5 bases from J; bases unmatched to any gene: 3. Germline assignment: CDR1 SGHTA and CDR2 FQGTGA. This CDR3 region has 13 residues. The gene calls are TRBV7-3 and TRBJ2-1, with 8 bases aligning to TRBD2. The sequencing sample was made of PBMCs or T cells enriched from blood (not recorded which). The clonotype originates from a man between 18 and 35 years old who had recovered from COVID-19. CDR3 coding DNA: TGTGCCAGCAGGCGTAGCGGGAACAATGAGCAGTTCTTC. It is translated as CASRRSGNNEQFF.